This T cell receptor beta chain was identified in a study of cytomegalovirus exposure and HLA in healthy donors. Study context: Both the approximately 130 validation repertoires and the approximately 640 first-cohort repertoires used the same platform, as reported by a later analysis. General study results and limits: There were 150 to 200 TCR beta chains listed as cytomegalovirus-associated. In the 120 or so validation repertoires, 85% to 95% of cluster scores exceeded 0, per a later analysis.

The donors were part of the validation cohort of roughly 110 subjects. That cohort was separate from the first cohort, which comprised fewer than 800 subjects. Remarks on this clone: Its antigen is undetermined.

Clones were read by immunoSEQ multiplex PCR, and TCRdb kept only the in-frame ones, dropping some. The table has over 60,000 clones, about 95% seen once. The CDR3 covers 12 residues. Germline loops: CDR1 SGHVS, CDR2 FQNEAQ. Trimming shortened V by 3 bases and J by 10 bases, and 10 bases separated the two germline ends. The sequence was collected from a man between 18 and 35 years old in good health and CMV-seronegative. The chain employs TRBV7-8 and TRBJ2-1; tentative D call: TRBD1 (5 bases). Sequences were obtained from PBMCs. CDR3 sequence (DNA): TGTGCCAGCAGCTTCCCGCCAGGGGAGCAGTTCTTC. Amino acid sequence: CASSFPPGEQFF.